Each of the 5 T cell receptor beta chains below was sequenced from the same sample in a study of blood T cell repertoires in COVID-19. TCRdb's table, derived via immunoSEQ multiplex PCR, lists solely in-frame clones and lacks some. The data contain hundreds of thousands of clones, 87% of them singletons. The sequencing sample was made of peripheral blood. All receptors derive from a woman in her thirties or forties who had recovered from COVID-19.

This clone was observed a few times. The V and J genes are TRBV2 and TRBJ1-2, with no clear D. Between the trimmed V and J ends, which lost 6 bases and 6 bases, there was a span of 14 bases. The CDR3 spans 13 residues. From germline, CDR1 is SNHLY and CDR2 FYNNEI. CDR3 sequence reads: CASSLPPRDGYTF. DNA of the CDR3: TGTGCCAGCAGCCTCCCCCCGAGGGATGGCTACACCTTC.

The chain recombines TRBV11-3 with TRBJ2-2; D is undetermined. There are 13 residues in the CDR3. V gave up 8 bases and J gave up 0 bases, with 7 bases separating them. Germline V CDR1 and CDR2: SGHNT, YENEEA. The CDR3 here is CASGHPNTGELFF. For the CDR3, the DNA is TGTGCCAGCGGCCATCCGAACACCGGGGAGCTGTTTTTT.

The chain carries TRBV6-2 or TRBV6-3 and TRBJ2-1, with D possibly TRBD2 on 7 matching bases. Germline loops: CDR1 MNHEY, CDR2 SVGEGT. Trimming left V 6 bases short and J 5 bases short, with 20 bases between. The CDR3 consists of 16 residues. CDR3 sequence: CASSPLRGRYHNEQFF. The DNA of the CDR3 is TGTGCCAGCAGCCCCTTGCGGGGGCGCTACCACAATGAGCAGTTCTTC.

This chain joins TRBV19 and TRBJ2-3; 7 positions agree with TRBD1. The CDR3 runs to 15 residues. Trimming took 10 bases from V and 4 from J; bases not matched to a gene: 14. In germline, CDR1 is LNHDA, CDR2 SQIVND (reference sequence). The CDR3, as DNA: TGTGCCACTAGAAGGGGGCGCGGTACCTCAGATACGCAGTATTTT. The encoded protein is CATRRGRGTSDTQYF.

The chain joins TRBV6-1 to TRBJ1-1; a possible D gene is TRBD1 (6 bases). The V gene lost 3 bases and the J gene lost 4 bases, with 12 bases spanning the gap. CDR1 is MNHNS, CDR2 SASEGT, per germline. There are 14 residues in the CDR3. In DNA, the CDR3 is TGTGCCAGCAGTGACCGGGACAAGCGCACTGAAGCTTTCTTT. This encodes CASSDRDKRTEAFF.